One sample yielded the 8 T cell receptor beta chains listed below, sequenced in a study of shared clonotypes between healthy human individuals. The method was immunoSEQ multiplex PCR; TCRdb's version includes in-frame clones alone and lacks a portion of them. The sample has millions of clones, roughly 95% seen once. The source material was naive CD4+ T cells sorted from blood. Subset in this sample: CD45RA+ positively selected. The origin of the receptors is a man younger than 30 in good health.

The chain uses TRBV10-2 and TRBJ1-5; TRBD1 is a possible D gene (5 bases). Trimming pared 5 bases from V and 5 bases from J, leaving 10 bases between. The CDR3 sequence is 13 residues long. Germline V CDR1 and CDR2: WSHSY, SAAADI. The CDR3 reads CASSWQGYQPQHF. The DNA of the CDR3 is TGCGCCAGCAGTTGGCAGGGATATCAGCCCCAGCATTTT.

Here the CDR3 reads CASSLALEQYF. The DNA for the CDR3 is TGTGCCAGCAGCTTGGCTCTAGAGCAGTACTTC. J is TRBJ2-7 and V is TRBV5-6; D gene uncertain. The germline CDR1 and CDR2 sequences are SGHDT and YYEEEE. This CDR3 has 11 residues. V lost 0 bases and J lost 7, with 5 bases in between. Together with reference TRBV5-6 and TRBJ2-7, the CDR3 gives the full variable domain: DAGVTQSPTHLIKTRGQQVTLRCSPKSGHDTVSWYQQALGQGPQFIFQYYEEEERQRGNFPDRFSGHQFPNYSSELNVNALLLGDSALYLCASSLALEQYFGPGTRLTVT.

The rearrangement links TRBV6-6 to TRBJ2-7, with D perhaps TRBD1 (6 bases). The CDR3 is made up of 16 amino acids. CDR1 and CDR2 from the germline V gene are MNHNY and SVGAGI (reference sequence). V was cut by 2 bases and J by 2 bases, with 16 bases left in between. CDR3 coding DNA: TGTGCCAGCAGTTACGTCAGGGGTCAAGGGCCCTACGAGCAGTACTTC. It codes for CASSYVRGQGPYEQYF.

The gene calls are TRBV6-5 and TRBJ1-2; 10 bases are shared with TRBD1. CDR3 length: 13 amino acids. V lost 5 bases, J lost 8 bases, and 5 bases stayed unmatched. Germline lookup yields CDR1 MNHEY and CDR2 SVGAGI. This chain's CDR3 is CASSGQGVVGYTF. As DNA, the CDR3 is TGTGCCAGCAGTGGACAGGGGGTAGTGGGCTACACCTTC.

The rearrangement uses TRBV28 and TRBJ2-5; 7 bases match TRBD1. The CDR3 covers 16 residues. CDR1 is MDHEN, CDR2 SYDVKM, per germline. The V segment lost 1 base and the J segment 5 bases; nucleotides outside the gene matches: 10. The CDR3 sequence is CASSLFGTEKRETQYF. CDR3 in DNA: TGTGCCAGCAGTTTATTCGGGACAGAGAAGAGGGAGACCCAGTACTTC.

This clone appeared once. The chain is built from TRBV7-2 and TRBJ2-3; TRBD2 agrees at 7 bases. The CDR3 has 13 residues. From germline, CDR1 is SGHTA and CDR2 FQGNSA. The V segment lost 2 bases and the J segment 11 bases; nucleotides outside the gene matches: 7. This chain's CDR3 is CASSLNHGGRQYF. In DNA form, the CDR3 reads TGTGCCAGCAGCTTAAATCACGGCGGGAGGCAGTATTTT.

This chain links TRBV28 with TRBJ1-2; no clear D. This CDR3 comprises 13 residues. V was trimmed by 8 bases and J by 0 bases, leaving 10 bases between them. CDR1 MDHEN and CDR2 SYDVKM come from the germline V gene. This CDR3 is CASGLQSNYGYTF. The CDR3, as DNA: TGTGCCAGCGGCCTACAGTCTAACTATGGCTACACCTTC.

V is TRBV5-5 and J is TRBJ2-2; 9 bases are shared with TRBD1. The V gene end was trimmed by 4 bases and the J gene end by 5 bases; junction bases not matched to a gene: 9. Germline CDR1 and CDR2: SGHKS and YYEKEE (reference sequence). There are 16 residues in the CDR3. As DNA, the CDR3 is TGTGCCAGCAGCCAAATCCGGGACAGGGTAACCGGGGAGCTGTTTTTT. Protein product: CASSQIRDRVTGELFF.